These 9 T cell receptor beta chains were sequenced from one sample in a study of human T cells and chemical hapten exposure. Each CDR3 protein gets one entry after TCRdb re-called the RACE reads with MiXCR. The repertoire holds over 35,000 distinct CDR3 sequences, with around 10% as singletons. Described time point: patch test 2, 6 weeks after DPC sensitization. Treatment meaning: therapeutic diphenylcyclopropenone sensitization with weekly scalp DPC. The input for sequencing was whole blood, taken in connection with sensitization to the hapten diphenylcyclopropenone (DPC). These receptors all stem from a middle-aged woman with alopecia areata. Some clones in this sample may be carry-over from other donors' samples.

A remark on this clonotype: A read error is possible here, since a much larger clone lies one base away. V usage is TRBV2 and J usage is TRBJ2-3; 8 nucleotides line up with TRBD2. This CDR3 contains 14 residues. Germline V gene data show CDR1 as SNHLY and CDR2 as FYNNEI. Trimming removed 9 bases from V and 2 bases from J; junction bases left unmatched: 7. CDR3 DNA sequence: TGTGCCAGTCGAGCGGGGGCCATCACAGATACGCAGTATTTT. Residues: CASRAGAITDTQYF.

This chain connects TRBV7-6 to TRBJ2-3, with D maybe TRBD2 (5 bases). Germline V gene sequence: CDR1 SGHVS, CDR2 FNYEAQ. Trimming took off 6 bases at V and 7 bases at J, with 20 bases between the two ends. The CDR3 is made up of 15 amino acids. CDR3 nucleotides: TGTGCCAGCAGTCCAGGCGGAGGTTCCGGTTATACGCAGTATTTT. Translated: CASSPGGGSGYTQYF.

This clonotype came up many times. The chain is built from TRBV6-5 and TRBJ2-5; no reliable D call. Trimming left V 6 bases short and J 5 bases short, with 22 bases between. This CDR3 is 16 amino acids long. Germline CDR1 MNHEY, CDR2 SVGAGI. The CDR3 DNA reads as TGTGCCAGCAGACCCCGACCCTGGGCAGGCGAGGAGACCCAGTACTTC. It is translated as CASRPRPWAGEETQYF.

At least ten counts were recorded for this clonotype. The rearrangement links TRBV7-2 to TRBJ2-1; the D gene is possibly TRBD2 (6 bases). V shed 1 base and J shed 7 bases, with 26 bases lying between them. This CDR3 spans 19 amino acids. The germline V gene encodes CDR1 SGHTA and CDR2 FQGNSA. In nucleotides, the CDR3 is TGTGCCAGCAGCTTAGGGCCCCCCATGCTGCGGGACGGTTATAATGAGCAGTTCTTC. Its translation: CASSLGPPMLRDGYNEQFF.

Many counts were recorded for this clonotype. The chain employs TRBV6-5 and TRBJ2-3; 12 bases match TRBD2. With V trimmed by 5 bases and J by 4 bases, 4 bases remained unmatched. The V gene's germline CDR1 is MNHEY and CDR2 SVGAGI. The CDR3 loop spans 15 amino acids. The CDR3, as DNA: TGTGCCAGCAGTAAGACTAGCGGGGGCTCAGATACGCAGTATTTT. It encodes CASSKTSGGSDTQYF.

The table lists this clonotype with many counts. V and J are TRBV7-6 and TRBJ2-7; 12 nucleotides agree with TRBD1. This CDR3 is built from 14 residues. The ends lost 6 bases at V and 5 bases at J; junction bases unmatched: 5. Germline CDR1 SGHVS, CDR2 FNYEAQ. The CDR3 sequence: CASSPGTGGDEQYF. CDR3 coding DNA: TGTGCCAGCAGTCCCGGGACAGGGGGCGACGAGCAGTACTTC.

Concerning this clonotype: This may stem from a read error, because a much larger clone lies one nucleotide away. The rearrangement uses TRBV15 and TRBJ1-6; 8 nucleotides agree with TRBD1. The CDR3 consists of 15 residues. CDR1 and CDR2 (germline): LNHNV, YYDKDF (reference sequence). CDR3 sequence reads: CATSRVRGLSSSLHF. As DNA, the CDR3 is TGTGCCACCAGCCGTGTCAGGGGGCTTAGTTCATCCCTCCACTTT.

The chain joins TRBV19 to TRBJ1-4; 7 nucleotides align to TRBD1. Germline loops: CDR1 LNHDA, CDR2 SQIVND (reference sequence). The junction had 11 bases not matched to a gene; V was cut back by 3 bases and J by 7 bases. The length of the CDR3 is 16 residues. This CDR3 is CASSISRGGAGEKLFF. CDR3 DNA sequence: TGTGCCAGTAGTATTTCTCGAGGGGGCGCAGGTGAAAAACTGTTTTTT.

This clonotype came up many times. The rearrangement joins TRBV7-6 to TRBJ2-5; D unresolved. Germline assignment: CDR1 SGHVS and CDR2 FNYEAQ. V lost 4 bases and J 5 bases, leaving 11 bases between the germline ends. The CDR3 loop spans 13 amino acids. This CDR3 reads CASSSLVEETQYF. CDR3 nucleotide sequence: TGTGCCAGCAGCTCCTTAGTTGAGGAGACCCAGTACTTC.